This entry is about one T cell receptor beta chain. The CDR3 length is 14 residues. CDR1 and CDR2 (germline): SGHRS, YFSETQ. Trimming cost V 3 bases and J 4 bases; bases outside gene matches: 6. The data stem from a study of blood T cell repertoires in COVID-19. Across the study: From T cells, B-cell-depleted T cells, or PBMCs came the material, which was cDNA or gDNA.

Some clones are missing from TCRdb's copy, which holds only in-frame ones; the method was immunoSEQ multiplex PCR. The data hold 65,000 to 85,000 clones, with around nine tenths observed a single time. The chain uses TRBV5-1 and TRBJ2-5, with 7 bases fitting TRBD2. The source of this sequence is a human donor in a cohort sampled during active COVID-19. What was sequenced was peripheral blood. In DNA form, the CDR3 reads TGCGCCAGCAGCTCCGGACTAGTAGGAGAGACCCAGTACTTC. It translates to CASSSGLVGETQYF.